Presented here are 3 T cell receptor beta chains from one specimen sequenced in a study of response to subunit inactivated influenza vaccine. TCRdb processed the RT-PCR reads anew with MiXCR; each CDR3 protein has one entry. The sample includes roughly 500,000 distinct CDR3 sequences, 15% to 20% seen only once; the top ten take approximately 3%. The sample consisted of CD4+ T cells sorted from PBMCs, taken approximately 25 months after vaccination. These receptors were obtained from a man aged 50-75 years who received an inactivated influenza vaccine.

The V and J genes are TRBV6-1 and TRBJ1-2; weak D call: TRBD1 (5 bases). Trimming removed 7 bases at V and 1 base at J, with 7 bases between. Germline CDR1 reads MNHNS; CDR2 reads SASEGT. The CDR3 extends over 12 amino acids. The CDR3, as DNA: TGTGCCAGCACCGACAGTAACTATGGCTACACCTTC. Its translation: CASTDSNYGYTF.

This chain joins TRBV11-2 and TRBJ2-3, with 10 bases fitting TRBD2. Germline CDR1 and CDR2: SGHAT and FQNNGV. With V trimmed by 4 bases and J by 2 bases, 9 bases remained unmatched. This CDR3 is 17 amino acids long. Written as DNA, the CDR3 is TGTGCCAGCAGCTCATTTAGCGGGGGGAAATACACAGATACGCAGTATTTT. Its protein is CASSSFSGGKYTDTQYF.

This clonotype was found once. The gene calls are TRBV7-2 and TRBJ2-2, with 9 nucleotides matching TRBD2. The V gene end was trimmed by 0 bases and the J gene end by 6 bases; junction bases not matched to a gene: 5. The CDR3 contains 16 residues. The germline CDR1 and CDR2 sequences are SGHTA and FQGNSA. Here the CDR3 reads CASSLAASGIPGELFF. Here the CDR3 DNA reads TGTGCCAGCAGCTTAGCGGCTAGCGGGATACCCGGGGAGCTGTTTTTT. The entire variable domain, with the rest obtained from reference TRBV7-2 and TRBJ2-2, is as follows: GAGVSQSPSNKVTEKGKDVELRCDPISGHTALYWYRQSLGQGLEFLIYFQGNSAPDKSGLPSDRFSAERTGGSVSTLTIQRTQQEDSAVYLCASSLAASGIPGELFFGEGSRLTVL.